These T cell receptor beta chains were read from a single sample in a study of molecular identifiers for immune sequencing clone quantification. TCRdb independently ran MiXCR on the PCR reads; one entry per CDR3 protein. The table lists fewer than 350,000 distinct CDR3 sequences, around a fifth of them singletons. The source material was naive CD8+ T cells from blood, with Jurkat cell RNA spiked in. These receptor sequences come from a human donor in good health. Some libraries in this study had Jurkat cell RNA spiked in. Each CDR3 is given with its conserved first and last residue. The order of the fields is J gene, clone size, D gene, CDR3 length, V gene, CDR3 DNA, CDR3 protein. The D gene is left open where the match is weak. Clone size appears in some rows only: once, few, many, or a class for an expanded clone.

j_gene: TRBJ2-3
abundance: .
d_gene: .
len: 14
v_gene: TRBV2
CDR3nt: TGTGCCAGCCAGGCAGGGGTTGGGCCAGATACGCAGTATTTT
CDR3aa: CASQAGVGPDTQYF

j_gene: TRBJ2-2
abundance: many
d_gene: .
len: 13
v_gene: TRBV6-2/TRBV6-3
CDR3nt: TGTGCCAGCAGTGAGAAGTACACCGGGGAGCTGTTTTTT
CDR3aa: CASSEKYTGELFF

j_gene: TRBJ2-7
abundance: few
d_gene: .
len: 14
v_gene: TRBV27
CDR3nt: TGTGCCAGCAGTACATGGACAGAGAACTACGAGCAGTACTTC
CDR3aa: CASSTWTENYEQYF

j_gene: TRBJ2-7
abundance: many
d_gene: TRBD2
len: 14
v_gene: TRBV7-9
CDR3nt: TGTGCCAGCAGCTCTATAGCGGGGATCTCCGAGCAGTACTTC
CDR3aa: CASSSIAGISEQYF

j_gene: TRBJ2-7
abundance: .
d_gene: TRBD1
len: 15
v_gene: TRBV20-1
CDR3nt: TGCAGTGCTAGACCCCAGGGGGCAAGTCTTTACGAGCAGCACTTC
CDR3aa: CSARPQGASLYEQHF

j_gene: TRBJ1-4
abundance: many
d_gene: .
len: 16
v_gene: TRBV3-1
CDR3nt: TGTGCCAGCAGCCAAGGGACTCACGACGGGCTCGAAAAACTGTTTTTT
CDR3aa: CASSQGTHDGLEKLFF

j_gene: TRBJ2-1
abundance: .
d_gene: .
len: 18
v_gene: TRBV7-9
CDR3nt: TGTGCCAGCAGCTCAACGATCACCTGGCAGGGTTTTTACAATGAGCAGTTCTTC
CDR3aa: CASSSTITWQGFYNEQFF

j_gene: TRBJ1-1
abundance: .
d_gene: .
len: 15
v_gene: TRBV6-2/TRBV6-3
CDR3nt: TGTGCCAGCAGTTACGACTCTCAGGGGCGAGGTGAAGCTTTCTTT
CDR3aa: CASSYDSQGRGEAFF

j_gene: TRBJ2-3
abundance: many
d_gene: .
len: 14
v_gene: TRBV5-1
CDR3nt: TGCGCCAGCAGCCCGGGACATTGGACAGATACGCAGTATTTT
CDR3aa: CASSPGHWTDTQYF

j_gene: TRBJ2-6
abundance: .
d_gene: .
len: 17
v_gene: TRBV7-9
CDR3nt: TGTGCCAGCAGCGCCACTCAGGGACTTCCTGGGGCCAACGTCCTGACTTTC
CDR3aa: CASSATQGLPGANVLTF

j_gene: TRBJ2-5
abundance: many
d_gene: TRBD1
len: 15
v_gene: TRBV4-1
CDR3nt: TGCGCCAGCAGCCCTATACAGGGGAACCAAGAGACCCAGTACTTC
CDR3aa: CASSPIQGNQETQYF

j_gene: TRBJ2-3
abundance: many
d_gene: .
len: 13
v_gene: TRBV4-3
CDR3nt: TGCGCCAGCAGCCAAGATCCCGCAGATACGCAGTATTTT
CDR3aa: CASSQDPADTQYF

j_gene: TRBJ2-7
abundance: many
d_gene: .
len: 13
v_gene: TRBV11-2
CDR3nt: TGTGCCAGCAGCTTAGAAGTGGGCAACGAGCAGTACTTC
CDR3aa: CASSLEVGNEQYF

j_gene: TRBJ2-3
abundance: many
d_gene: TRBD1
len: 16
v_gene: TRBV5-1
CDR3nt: TGCGCCAGCAGCTTGGCAACAGGGGGCAGCACAGATACGCAGTATTTT
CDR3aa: CASSLATGGSTDTQYF

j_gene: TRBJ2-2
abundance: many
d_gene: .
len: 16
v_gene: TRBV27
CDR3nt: TGTGCCAGCAGTTACAGGACAGCGATGAACACCGGGGAGCTGTTTTTT
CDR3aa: CASSYRTAMNTGELFF

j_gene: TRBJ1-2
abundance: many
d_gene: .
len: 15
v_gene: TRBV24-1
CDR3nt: TGTGCCACCAGTGATTCCAACAGGGCGGACTATGGCTACACCTTC
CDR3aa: CATSDSNRADYGYTF

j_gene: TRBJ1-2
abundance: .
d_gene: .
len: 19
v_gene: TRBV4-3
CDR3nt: TGCGCCAGCATCCAAGATAGAATAGGTAGAGGGACTCGGGGCTATGGCTACACCTTC
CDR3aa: CASIQDRIGRGTRGYGYTF

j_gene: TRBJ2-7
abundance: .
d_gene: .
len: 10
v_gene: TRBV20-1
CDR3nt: TGCAGTGCTAGAGAGGGCGAGCAGTACTTC
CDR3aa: CSAREGEQYF

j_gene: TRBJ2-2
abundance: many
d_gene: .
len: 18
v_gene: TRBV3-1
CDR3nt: TGTGCCAGCAGCCAGGGGTCCCCAGCGGTGGGAAAAGCCGGGGAGCTGTTTTTT
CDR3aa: CASSQGSPAVGKAGELFF

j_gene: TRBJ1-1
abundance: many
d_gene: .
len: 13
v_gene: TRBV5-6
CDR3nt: TGTGCCAGCAGCAGGCCCAAGAACACTGAAGCTTTCTTT
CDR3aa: CASSRPKNTEAFF

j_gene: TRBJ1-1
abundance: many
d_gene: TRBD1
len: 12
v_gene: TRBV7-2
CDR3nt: TGTGCCAGCAGCCTCGGGACAGGGGGAGCTTTCTTT
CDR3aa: CASSLGTGGAFF

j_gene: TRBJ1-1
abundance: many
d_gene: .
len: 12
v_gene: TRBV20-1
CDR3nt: TGCAGTGCTACCGCCGCGGACAGCGAAGCTTTCTTT
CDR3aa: CSATAADSEAFF

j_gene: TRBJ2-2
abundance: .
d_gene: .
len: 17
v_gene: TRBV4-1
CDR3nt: TGCGCCAGCAGCCAAGCGTTGGGCACTCGAGGCACCGGGGAGCTGTTTTTT
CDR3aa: CASSQALGTRGTGELFF

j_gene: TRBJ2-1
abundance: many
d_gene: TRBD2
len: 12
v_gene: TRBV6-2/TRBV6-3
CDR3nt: TGTGCCAGCAGTTATTGGGGGACTAGTCTGTTCTTC
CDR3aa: CASSYWGTSLFF

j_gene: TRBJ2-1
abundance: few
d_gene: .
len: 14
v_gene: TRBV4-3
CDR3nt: TGCGCCAGCAGCCGCCTGACAGGAGACAATGAGCAGTTCTTC
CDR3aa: CASSRLTGDNEQFF

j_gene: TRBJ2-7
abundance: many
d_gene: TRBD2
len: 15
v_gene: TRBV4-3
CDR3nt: TGCGCCAGCAGCCAAGAAGCGGGGAGCTCCTACGAGCAGTACTTC
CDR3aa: CASSQEAGSSYEQYF

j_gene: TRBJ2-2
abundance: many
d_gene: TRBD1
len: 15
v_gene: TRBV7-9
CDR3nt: TGTGCCAGCAGCTATACAGGGGACCACACCGGGGAGCTGTTTTTT
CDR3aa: CASSYTGDHTGELFF

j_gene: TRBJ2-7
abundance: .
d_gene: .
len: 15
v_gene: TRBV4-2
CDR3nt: TGTGCCAGCAGCCAAGTGGGGACCTGGGAGAACGAGCAGTACTTC
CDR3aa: CASSQVGTWENEQYF

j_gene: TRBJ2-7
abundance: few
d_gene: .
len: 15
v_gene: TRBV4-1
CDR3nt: TGCGCCAGCAGCCAAGGGGGCGGGGTAGGGTACGAGCAGTACTTC
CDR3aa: CASSQGGGVGYEQYF

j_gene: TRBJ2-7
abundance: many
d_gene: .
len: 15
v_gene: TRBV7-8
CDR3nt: TGTGCCAGCAGTCCAACCCCGGGACTCGGGAACGAGCAGTACTTC
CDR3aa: CASSPTPGLGNEQYF

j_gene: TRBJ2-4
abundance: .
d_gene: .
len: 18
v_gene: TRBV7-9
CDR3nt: TGTGCCAGCAGTCCCACGCGACAGAAACTATTAGCCAAAAACATTCAGTACTTC
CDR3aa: CASSPTRQKLLAKNIQYF

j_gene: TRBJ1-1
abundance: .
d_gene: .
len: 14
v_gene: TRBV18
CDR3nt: TGTGCCAGCTCACCCGAGCGGGTGAACGCTGAAGCTTTCTTT
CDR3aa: CASSPERVNAEAFF

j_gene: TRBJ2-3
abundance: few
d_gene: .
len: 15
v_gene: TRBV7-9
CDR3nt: TGTGCCAGCAGCCCAAGATGGGGGGTGAGAGATACGCAGTATTTT
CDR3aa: CASSPRWGVRDTQYF

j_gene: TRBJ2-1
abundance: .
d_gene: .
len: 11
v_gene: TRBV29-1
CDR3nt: TGCAGTAGCGCATCCTACAATGAGCAGTTCTTC
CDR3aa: CSSASYNEQFF

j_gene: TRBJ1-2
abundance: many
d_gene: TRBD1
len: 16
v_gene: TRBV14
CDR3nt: TGTGCCAGCAGCCAGGGGACCGGGACAGGGTTCTATGGCTACACCTTC
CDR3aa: CASSQGTGTGFYGYTF

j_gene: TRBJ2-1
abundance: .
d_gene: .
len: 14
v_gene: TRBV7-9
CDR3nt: TGTGCCAGCAGTGGACTATTGATCTACGATGAGCAGTTCTTC
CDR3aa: CASSGLLIYDEQFF

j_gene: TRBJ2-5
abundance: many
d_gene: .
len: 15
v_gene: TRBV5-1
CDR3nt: TGCGCCAGCAGCTACCTCCGGGACTTTCAAGAGACCCAGTACTTC
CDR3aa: CASSYLRDFQETQYF

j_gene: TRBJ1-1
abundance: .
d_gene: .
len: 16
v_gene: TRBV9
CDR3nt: TGTGCCAGCAGCGTGATTGACGCCGGGGCGAACACTGAAACTTTCTTT
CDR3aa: CASSVIDAGANTETFF

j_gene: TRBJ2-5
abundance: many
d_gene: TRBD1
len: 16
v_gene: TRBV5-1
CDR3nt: TGCGCCAGCAGCCGTACCGGACAGGGGAGCGCGGAGACCCAGTACTTC
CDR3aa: CASSRTGQGSAETQYF

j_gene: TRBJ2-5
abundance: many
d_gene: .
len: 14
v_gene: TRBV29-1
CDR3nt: TGCAGCGTTGATTCCCCCTCGTACCAAGAGACCCAGTACTTC
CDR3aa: CSVDSPSYQETQYF

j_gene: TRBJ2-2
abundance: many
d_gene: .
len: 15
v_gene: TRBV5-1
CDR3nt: TGCGCCAGCAGCTTTTACGATGGGAACACCGGGGAGCTGTTTTTT
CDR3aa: CASSFYDGNTGELFF

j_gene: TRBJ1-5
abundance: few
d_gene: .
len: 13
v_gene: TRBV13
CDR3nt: TGTGCCAGCAGTGTTGCAGGGGTACAGCCCCAGCATTTT
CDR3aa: CASSVAGVQPQHF

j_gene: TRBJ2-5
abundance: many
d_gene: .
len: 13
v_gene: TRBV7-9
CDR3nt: TGTGCCAGCAGCTTAATCAACCAAGAGACCCAGTACTTC
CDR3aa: CASSLINQETQYF

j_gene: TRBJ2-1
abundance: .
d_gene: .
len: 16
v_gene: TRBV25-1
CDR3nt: TGTGCCAGCAGTGAATACGGTGCCCAGACCTACAATGAGCAGTTCTTC
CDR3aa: CASSEYGAQTYNEQFF

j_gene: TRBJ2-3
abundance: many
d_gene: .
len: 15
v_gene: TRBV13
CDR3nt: TGTGCCAGCAGCTTATCTAGCGCAGCAGCGGATACGCAGTATTTT
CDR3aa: CASSLSSAAADTQYF

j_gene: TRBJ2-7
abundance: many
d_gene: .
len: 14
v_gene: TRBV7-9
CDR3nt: TGTGCCAGCAGCCCCCGACAGAGACAAGACGAGCAGTACTTC
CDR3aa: CASSPRQRQDEQYF

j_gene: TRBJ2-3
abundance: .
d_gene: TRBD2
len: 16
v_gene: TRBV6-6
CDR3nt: TGTGCCAGCAGTTACGTCCGACTAGCATTCACAGATACGCAGTATTTT
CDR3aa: CASSYVRLAFTDTQYF

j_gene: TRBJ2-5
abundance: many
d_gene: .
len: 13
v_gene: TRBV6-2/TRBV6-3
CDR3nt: TGTGCCAGCAGTTACTCAACAGCCGAGACCCAGTACTTC
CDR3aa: CASSYSTAETQYF

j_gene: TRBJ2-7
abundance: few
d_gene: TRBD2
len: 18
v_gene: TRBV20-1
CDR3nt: TGCAGTGCTCCCCGGTTCGGGACTAGCGGTGTGAGCTCCTACGAGCAGTACTTC
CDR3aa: CSAPRFGTSGVSSYEQYF

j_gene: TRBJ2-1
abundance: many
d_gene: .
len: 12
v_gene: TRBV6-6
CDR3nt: TGTGCCAGCAGTTACTCGGATAATGAGCAGTTCTTC
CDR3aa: CASSYSDNEQFF

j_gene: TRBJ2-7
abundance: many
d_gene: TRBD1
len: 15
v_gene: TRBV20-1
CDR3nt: TGCAGTGCTAGATGGCGGACAGGGGGTCCGTACGAGCAGTACTTC
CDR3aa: CSARWRTGGPYEQYF

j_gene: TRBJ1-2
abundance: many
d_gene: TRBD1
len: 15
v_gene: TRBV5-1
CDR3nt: TGCGCCAGCAGCTGGGACAGCTATCAAGTCTATGGCTACACCTTC
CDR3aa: CASSWDSYQVYGYTF

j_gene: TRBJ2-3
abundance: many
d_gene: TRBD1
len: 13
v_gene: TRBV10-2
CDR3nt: TGCGCCAGCAGTGAGTCGACAGGGGATACGCAGTATTTT
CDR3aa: CASSESTGDTQYF